Presented here are 26 T cell receptor beta chains from one specimen sequenced in a study of tumor-infiltrating lymphocytes in primary liver carcinoma. The source material, 20-30 mg of unsorted bulk tissue, was used to co-extract RNA and DNA. The authors made TCR beta cDNA from around 500 ng total RNA with a constant-region primer. Amplification in three nested multiplex PCR rounds with slightly modified ARM-PCR gave rise to TCR beta libraries. The opening two PCR rounds, about 11 cycles each, paired TRBV1-TRBV30 forward primers with a C-beta reverse primer. TCRdb reanalysed the multiplex PCR reads using MiXCR and keeps one entry per CDR3 protein. The table shows some 94,000 distinct CDR3 sequences, with approximately 71% occurring only once. Sequencing was done on a sample of liver tumor tissue from sampling region 5. The sample's subset: tumor region T5, tumor centre. The receptors stem from a woman in her fifties or sixties with primary liver carcinoma and hepatitis B virus infection.

The chain uses TRBV29-1 and TRBJ2-4; perhaps TRBD1 as D (7 bases). CDR3 length equals 12 residues. Germline values: CDR1 SQVTM, CDR2 ANQGSEA. This CDR3 is CRIGTARGIQYF. The CDR3 DNA follows: TGCAGGATTGGGACAGCGCGGGGTATTCAGTACTTC. The full variable domain, rest sourced from reference TRBV29-1 and TRBJ2-4, is SAVISQKPSRDICQRGTSLTIQCQVDSQVTMMFWYRQQPGQSLTLIATANQGSEATYESGFVIDKFPISRPNLTFSTLTVSNMSPEDSSIYLCRIGTARGIQYFGAGTRLSVL.

J is TRBJ2-3 and V is TRBV7-8; maybe TRBD2 (5 bases). The germline gives CDR1 SGHVS, CDR2 FQNEAQ. Trimming left V 8 bases short and J 6 bases short, with 18 bases between. The CDR3 totals 14 residues. In DNA form, the CDR3 reads TGTGCCAGCGCCCCGGTGACTAACGCGGATACGCAGTATTTT. It translates to CASAPVTNADTQYF.

V gene TRBV11-1 combines with J gene TRBJ2-7; D is undetermined. V lost 2 bases and J 3 bases, leaving 8 bases between the germline ends. This CDR3 is built from 13 residues. The germline V gene encodes CDR1 SGHAT and CDR2 FQDESV (reference sequence). CDR3 amino acids: CASSLPEGYEQYF. The CDR3 DNA reads TGTGCCAGCAGCTTACCGGAAGGCTACGAGCAGTACTTC.

J is TRBJ1-3 and V is TRBV7-9; 7 bases align to TRBD1. CDR3 size: 16 residues. Unmatched junction bases numbered 18, after V lost 5 bases and J lost 11 bases. Germline values: CDR1 SEHNR, CDR2 FQNEAQ (reference sequence). The CDR3 DNA is TGTGCCAGCAGCCCGGCTATGACAGGGAGAAGTGACGCCATATATTTT. It is translated as CASSPAMTGRSDAIYF.

This clonotype was seen a few times. The chain uses TRBV5-1 and TRBJ1-2, with 8 bases identical to TRBD1. V gave up 0 bases and J gave up 7 bases; unmatched junction bases: 17. The CDR3 runs to 18 residues. Germline loops: CDR1 SGHRS, CDR2 YFSETQ. The CDR3 sequence: CASSLDGGFGQGIGGYTF. As DNA, the CDR3 is TGCGCCAGCAGCTTGGATGGGGGGTTCGGACAGGGAATAGGTGGCTACACCTTC.

To note about this clonotype: Sequence at one end of the junction differs from germline and may be a read error. This chain links TRBV7-9 with TRBJ1-2; D is perhaps TRBD1 (5 bases). Per the germline V gene, CDR1 is SEHNR and CDR2 is FQNEAQ (reference sequence). This CDR3 is 14 amino acids long. In DNA form, the CDR3 reads TGTGCCAGCAGCCCTAGTAGGGGCGGCTATAGCTACACCTTC. Its protein product is CASSPSRGGYSYTF.

Worth noting for this clonotype: Since a much larger clone is just one base distant, this may be a read error. The CDR3 bases are TGCGCCAGCACCCCAGGTTCGAACGGAAGCTCCTACAATGAGCAGTTCTTC. Protein sequence: CASTPGSNGSSYNEQFF. The chain is built from TRBV5-1 and TRBJ2-1, with no clear D. There are 17 residues in the CDR3. V shed 6 bases and J shed 0 bases, with 19 bases lying between them. Germline CDR1 SGHRS, CDR2 YFSETQ.

This chain links TRBV10-3 with TRBJ2-1; 8 nucleotides align to TRBD2. The germline V gene encodes CDR1 ENHRY and CDR2 SYGVKD. CDR3 length: 13 amino acids. The CDR3 spells CDMGLVGANEQFF. CDR3 DNA sequence: TGTGACATGGGACTAGTGGGAGCCAATGAGCAGTTCTTC.

V and J are TRBV28 and TRBJ2-1, with 12 positions matching TRBD2. The CDR3 runs 15 residues. The germline V gene has CDR1 MDHEN and CDR2 SYDVKM. After removal of 6 bases from V and 6 bases from J, the junction contained 6 bases not matched to a gene. Written as DNA, the CDR3 is TGTGCCAGCAGCCGGACTAGCGGGGAGACCAATGAGCAGTTCTTC. It yields the protein CASSRTSGETNEQFF. Based on the CDR3 plus reference TRBV28 and TRBJ2-1, the full variable domain is DVKVTQSSRYLVKRTGEKVFLECVQDMDHENMFWYRQDPGLGLRLIYFSYDVKMKEKGDIPEGYSVSREKKERFSLILESASTNQTSMYLCASSRTSGETNEQFFGPGTRLTVL.

This clonotype was seen many times. The chain combines TRBV10-3 with TRBJ2-3, with 7 nucleotides matching TRBD2. CDR3 length: 16 amino acids. With 3 bases clipped from V and 2 bases from J, the junction kept 8 bases outside the gene matches. Germline loops: CDR1 ENHRY, CDR2 SYGVKD. The CDR3 sequence: CAISDPTGLFTDTQYF. The CDR3 DNA sequence: TGTGCCATCAGTGACCCCACGGGACTATTCACAGATACGCAGTATTTT.

This clonotype is a singleton in its sample. Compared with germline, one end of the junction differs, possibly owing to a read error. This chain uses TRBV4-2 with TRBJ2-2; D is possibly TRBD2 (6 bases). Germline CDR1 and CDR2: LGHNA and YNFKEQ. The CDR3 has 17 amino acids. The CDR3 loop reads CASSPATSSQHGGVLFF. Here the CDR3 DNA reads TGTGCCAGCAGCCCAGCCACTAGCTCCCAACATGGCGGGGTGCTGTTTTTT.

The chain carries TRBV4-1 and TRBJ2-1, with 11 nucleotides matching TRBD2. The CDR3 consists of 17 residues. The germline gives CDR1 MGHRA, CDR2 YSYEKL. With 3 bases clipped from V and 2 bases from J, the junction kept 6 bases outside the gene matches. CDR3 coding DNA: TGCGCCAGCAGCCACAGACTAGCGGGGAGCACCTACAATGAGCAGTTCTTC. Translating it yields CASSHRLAGSTYNEQFF.

As regards this clonotype: A much more abundant neighbour one base away suggests this may be a read error. This chain links TRBV5-1 with TRBJ2-1; a weak D match, TRBD2 (6 bases). Trimming stripped 0 bases from V and 9 bases from J, with 13 bases between. This CDR3 spans 14 amino acids. Germline V lookup: CDR1 SGHRS, CDR2 YFSETQ. CDR3 DNA sequence: TGCGCCAGCAGCTTGGGCGGGACCGTCGGTGAGCAGTTCTTC. It encodes CASSLGGTVGEQFF.

Details on this clonotype: This may come from a read error, since a much larger clone is one base off. The chain couples TRBV7-9 to TRBJ1-2; D unresolved. Trimming left V 11 bases short and J 2 bases short, with 27 bases between. Germline V gives CDR1 SEHNR, CDR2 FQNEAQ (reference sequence). The CDR3 consists of 17 residues. The CDR3 region has the DNA TGTGCCGGCACCTTATATGGCCCCGAGGCGGCCAACTATGGCTACACCTTC. Protein: CAGTLYGPEAANYGYTF.

This clonotype occurred many times. The chain carries TRBV6-6 and TRBJ1-2; unclear D gene. This CDR3 has 13 residues. Looked up from germline, CDR1 is MNHNY and CDR2 is SVGAGI (reference sequence). V shed 2 bases and J shed 7 bases, with 11 bases lying between them. CDR3 DNA sequence: TGTGCCAGCAGTTACGGCCCGCGGGGTGGCTACACCTTC. This codes for CASSYGPRGGYTF.

V is TRBV7-9 and J is TRBJ1-2; TRBD1 matches at 7 bases. The CDR3 runs 15 residues. Per the germline V gene, CDR1 is SEHNR and CDR2 is FQNEAQ (reference sequence). After removal of 4 bases from V and 1 base from J, the junction contained 6 bases not matched to a gene. CDR3 bases: TGTGCCAGCAGCTCCCGAGGGACAGATAACTATGGCTACACCTTC. Translating it yields CASSSRGTDNYGYTF.

This clonotype showed up many times. The CDR3 region is CASSTRRGGGQPQHF. CDR3 sequence (DNA): TGTGCCAGCAGTACCCGGAGGGGGGGCGGTCAGCCCCAGCATTTT. This chain links TRBV28 with TRBJ1-5; D is perhaps TRBD1 (6 bases). This CDR3 spans 15 amino acids. The V and J ends lost 5 bases and 6 bases respectively, with 17 bases between them. The germline CDR1 and CDR2 sequences are MDHEN and SYDVKM.

Turning to this clonotype: One junction end does not reproduce the germline sequence, and a read error may be involved. The V gene is TRBV11-2, the J gene TRBJ2-1, with D tentatively TRBD1 (6 bases). CDR1 and CDR2 from the germline V gene are SGHAT and FQNNGV. The CDR3 runs 13 residues. CDR3 nucleotide sequence: TGTGACAGCAGCTTGTACAGGGACGATGAGCAATTCTTC. Translation gives CDSSLYRDDEQFF.

This clonotype was picked up a small number of times. V is TRBV19 and J is TRBJ2-7; the D is unclear. Between the trimmed V and J ends, which lost 4 bases and 0 bases, there was a span of 7 bases. CDR3 size: 13 residues. The germline CDR1 and CDR2 sequences are LNHDA and SQIVND (reference sequence). CDR3 bases: TGTGCCAGTAGTACAACAGCCTCCTACGAGCAGTACTTC. Translating gives CASSTTASYEQYF. Using reference TRBV19 and TRBJ2-7 for the parts outside the CDR3, the full variable domain is DGGITQSPKYLFRKEGQNVTLSCEQNLNHDAMYWYRQDPGQGLRLIYYSQIVNDFQKGDIAEGYSVSREKKESFPLTVTSAQKNPTAFYLCASSTTASYEQYFGPGTRLTVT.

Regarding this clonotype: At one end, the junction sequence differs from germline, possibly due to a read error. The J gene is TRBJ1-1, the V gene TRBV28, with no clear D. This CDR3 region has 11 residues. The germline gives CDR1 MDHEN, CDR2 SYDVKM. DNA for the CDR3: TGTACCAGCAGTTTAAGCGCTGAAGATTTCTTT. Translating it yields CTSSLSAEDFF.

Worth noting for this clonotype: Its ends do not fully match the called genes, so a read error is possible. The chain links TRBV5-6 to TRBJ2-1; D is unresolved. The CDR3 is 13 residues long. In germline, CDR1 is SGHDT, CDR2 YYEEEE. Here the CDR3 reads CASSLGRYNKQLF. The DNA of the CDR3 is TGTGCCAGCAGCTTGGGCCGATACAATAAGCAGTTATTC.

A remark on this clonotype: Sequence at one end of the junction differs from germline and may be a read error. The rearrangement links TRBV6-1 to TRBJ2-1; TRBD2 is a possible D gene (7 bases). Germline CDR1 reads MNHNS; CDR2 reads SASEGT. The CDR3 has 14 residues. This chain's CDR3 is CATRTGGSYNDQFF. CDR3 coding DNA: TGTGCCACCAGAACGGGGGGCTCCTACAATGATCAGTTCTTC.

With respect to this clonotype: A read error is likely, as this CDR3 ends without the conserved phenylalanine or tryptophan. The J gene is TRBJ2-7, the V gene TRBV11-3; TRBD1 agrees at 11 bases. CDR1 and CDR2 (germline): SGHNT, YENEEA. The CDR3 is 15 residues long. The trim removed 1 base at V and 9 bases at J, leaving 8 bases unmatched. The CDR3 here is CASSLGTGGTLAQYI. CDR3 coding DNA: TGTGCCAGCAGCTTAGGGACAGGGGGCACCCTCGCGCAGTACATC.

As to this clonotype: Sequence at one end of the junction differs from germline and may be a read error. The V call is TRBV5-1, the J call TRBJ1-5; maybe TRBD1 (6 bases). Germline CDR1 reads SGHRS; CDR2 reads YFSETQ. This CDR3 is built from 15 residues. This CDR3 is CASSLDGTQNQAQHF. The CDR3 DNA reads TGCGCCAGCAGCTTGGACGGGACACAAAATCAGGCCCAGCATTTT.

The rearrangement joins TRBV6-5 to TRBJ1-4; D is uncertain. This CDR3 contains 15 residues. CDR1 is MNHEY and CDR2 is SVGAGI in the germline V gene. Between the trimmed V and J ends, which lost 3 bases and 2 bases, there was a span of 10 bases. The CDR3 DNA reads as TGTGCCAGCAGTTATAACCCGCTGACTAATGAAAAACTGTTTTTT. As protein: CASSYNPLTNEKLFF.

This clonotype was picked up one time. A clone one base away is much larger, so this may be a read error. The chain recombines TRBV5-1 with TRBJ2-7, with 7 positions matching TRBD2. The V gene's germline CDR1 is SGHRS and CDR2 YFSETQ. The CDR3 length is 14 residues. The CDR3 region is CASSSAGAFYEQNF. As DNA, the CDR3 is TGCGCCAGCAGCTCGGCGGGAGCCTTCTACGAGCAGAACTTC.